A single sample is the source of the 2 T cell receptor beta chains below, sequenced in a study of shared clonotypes between healthy human individuals. The table came from immunoSEQ multiplex PCR; TCRdb's copy has only in-frame clones and leaves some out. The data contain 1.5 million to 2.5 million clones, approximately 94% of them singletons. Naive CD8 cells, CD45RO-negative and positively selected for CCR7, excluded terminally differentiated effector memory CD45RA+ cells. Material: naive CD8+ T cells sorted from blood. The receptors were gathered from a young man in good health.

V usage is TRBV19 and J usage is TRBJ1-2; the D is unclear. Trimming pared 1 base from V and 1 base from J, leaving 4 bases between. The CDR3 is 13 amino acids. The V gene's germline CDR1 is LNHDA and CDR2 SQIVND (reference sequence). The CDR3 loop is CASSIGSNYGYTF. CDR3 sequence (DNA): TGTGCCAGTAGTATAGGCAGTAACTATGGCTACACCTTC.

With regard to this clone: This sample also contains other DNA sequences that code for the same CDR3. V usage is TRBV5-4 and J usage is TRBJ2-7; the D call may be TRBD1 or TRBD2 (5 bases each). Per germline, CDR1 SGHNT and CDR2 YYREEE (reference sequence). The CDR3 sequence is 14 residues long. The V end lost 4 bases, the J end lost 0 bases, and 11 bases lay between the germline ends. The CDR3 bases are TGTGCCAGCAGCGGATGGGGGAGCTCCTACGAGCAGTACTTC. Its protein product is CASSGWGSSYEQYF.